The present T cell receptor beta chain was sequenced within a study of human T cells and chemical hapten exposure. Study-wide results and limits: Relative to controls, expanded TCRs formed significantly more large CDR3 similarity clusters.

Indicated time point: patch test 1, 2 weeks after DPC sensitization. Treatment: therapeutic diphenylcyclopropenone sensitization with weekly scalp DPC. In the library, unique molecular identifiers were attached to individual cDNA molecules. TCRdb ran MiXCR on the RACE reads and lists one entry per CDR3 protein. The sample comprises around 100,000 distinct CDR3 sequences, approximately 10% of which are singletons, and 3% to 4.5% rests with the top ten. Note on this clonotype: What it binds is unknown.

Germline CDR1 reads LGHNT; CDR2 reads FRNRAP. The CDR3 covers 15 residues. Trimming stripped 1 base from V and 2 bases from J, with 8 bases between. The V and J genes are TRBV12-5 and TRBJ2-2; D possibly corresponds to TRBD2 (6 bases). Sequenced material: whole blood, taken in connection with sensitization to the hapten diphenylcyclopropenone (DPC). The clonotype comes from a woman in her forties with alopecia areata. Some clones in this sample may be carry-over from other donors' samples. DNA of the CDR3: TGTGCTAGTGGTTTGGGGGACTCCAACACCGGGGAGCTGTTTTTT. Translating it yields CASGLGDSNTGELFF. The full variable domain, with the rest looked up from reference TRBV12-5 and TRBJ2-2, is DARVTQTPRHKVTEMGQEVTMRCQPILGHNTVFWYRQTMMQGLELLAYFRNRAPLDDSGMPKDRFSAEMPDATLATLKIQPSEPRDSAVYFCASGLGDSNTGELFFGEGSRLTVL.